The entry below describes one T cell receptor (beta chain). Its antigen is still unknown. The CDR3 regions of TCR beta were amplified from RNA transcripts. The TCR CDR3 was amplified in a first-round RT-PCR using the HTBI primer set. Each CDR3 protein gets one entry after TCRdb re-called the multiplex PCR reads with MiXCR. Of some 550,000 distinct CDR3 sequences listed, around 20% are singletons. Graves' hyperthyroidism showing no ophthalmopathy progression within 18 months was considered stable. PBMCs were obtained from approximately 10 ml fresh peripheral blood. The data were obtained in a study of T cells in Graves' hyperthyroidism and ophthalmopathy. Findings and caveats of the study: Onset of ophthalmopathy came a median 6.5 months after the model predicted it.

There are 13 residues in the CDR3. V was pared by 3 bases and J by 5 bases, with 11 bases between. In germline, CDR1 is DFQATT, CDR2 SNEGSKA (reference sequence). Sequencing used blood. This chain links TRBV20-1 with TRBJ1-5; tentatively, D is TRBD1 (5 bases). The source of this sequence is a man between 18 and 29 years old with Graves' hyperthyroidism. Here the CDR3 reads CSASGGIHQPQHF. CDR3 nucleotide sequence: TGCAGTGCTAGCGGGGGAATTCATCAGCCCCAGCATTTT.